Listed below are T cell receptor beta chains from one sample, sequenced in a study of T cells in Graves' hyperthyroidism and ophthalmopathy. MiXCR, applied by TCRdb to the multiplex PCR reads, yields one record per CDR3 protein. The data contain approximately 430,000 distinct CDR3 sequences, less than 20% of them seen just once; the ten biggest clones take up around 7.3%. The source material was blood. The receptors shown here come from a woman between 18 and 29 years old with Graves' hyperthyroidism. CDR3s include the opening cysteine and the closing phenylalanine or tryptophan. D genes are given only for firm matches. A row's size may be missing; if present it is once, few, many or a size class.

v_gene	j_gene	abundance	d_gene	CDR3aa	CDR3nt
TRBV20-1	TRBJ2-3	many	TRBD2	CSARTSGSDTQYF	TGCAGTGCCCGGACTAGCGGGTCGGATACGCAGTATTTT
TRBV6-1	TRBJ2-3	many	-	CASTPGVFSSTDTQYF	TGTGCCAGCACCCCGGGGGTATTTTCTAGCACAGATACGCAGTATTTT
TRBV30	TRBJ2-7	many	-	CAWSGLAPSEQYF	TGTGCCTGGAGTGGGCTAGCCCCGTCAGAGCAGTACTTC
TRBV7-9	TRBJ2-6	once	TRBD2	CASSLEGGPGANVLTF	TGTGCCAGCAGCTTAGAGGGAGGGCCTGGGGCCAACGTCCTGACTTTC
TRBV20-1	TRBJ2-7	many	-	CSARGWTVSSYEQYF	TGCAGTGCTAGAGGCTGGACAGTTAGCTCCTACGAGCAGTACTTC
TRBV6-1	TRBJ1-6	many	TRBD1	CASRDSGTGYNSPLHF	TGTGCCAGCAGAGATTCCGGGACAGGGTATAATTCACCCCTCCACTTT
TRBV2	TRBJ1-5	-	TRBD1	CASSQGERNNQPQHF	TGTGCCAGCAGTCAGGGGGAAAGGAACAATCAGCCCCAGCATTTT
TRBV13	TRBJ2-2	-	-	CASSSRRLNTGELFF	TGTGCCAGCAGCTCCCGACGGTTGAACACCGGGGAGCTGTTTTTT
TRBV10-3	TRBJ2-7	-	-	CAISEEDISYEQYF	TGTGCCATCAGTGAGGAGGACATTTCCTACGAGCAGTACTTC
TRBV30	TRBJ1-4	many	-	CAWGMGPLGEKLFF	TGTGCCTGGGGGATGGGACCACTGGGAGAAAAACTGTTTTTT
TRBV12-3/TRBV12-4	TRBJ2-7	many	-	CASSLSVRGHEQYF	TGTGCCAGCAGTTTATCGGTCAGGGGACACGAGCAGTACTTC
TRBV10-3	TRBJ2-1	-	TRBD1	CAITAGTGDFNEQFF	TGTGCCATCACTGCAGGGACAGGGGATTTCAATGAGCAGTTCTTC
TRBV19	TRBJ2-2	-	TRBD2	CASSPLAGATNTGELFF	TGTGCCAGTAGTCCACTAGCGGGGGCTACCAACACCGGGGAGCTGTTTTTT
TRBV6-1	TRBJ1-5	many	-	CASSEAIGAGSQPQHF	TGTGCCAGCAGTGAAGCGATCGGGGCAGGGAGTCAGCCCCAGCATTTT
TRBV19	TRBJ2-3	many	-	CASSIRGDTQYF	TGTGCCAGTAGTATTCGGGGTGATACGCAGTATTTT
TRBV4-1	TRBJ2-7	-	-	CASSQGGASGYEQYF	TGCGCCAGCAGCCAAGGGGGGGCTAGCGGCTACGAGCAGTACTTC